This TCR beta chain was found in a study of PD-1 blockade in classical Hodgkin lymphoma. This clone was seen only once. The antigen is undetermined. Study observations and caveats: Researchers reported that CD4+ TCR diversity, though not CD8+, rose significantly by C4D1. Baseline diversity in complete responders resembled that of newly diagnosed patients. It was reported that newly diagnosed patients had less baseline TCR diversity than healthy donors. Any patient who commenced nivolumab under 1 year after ASCT was excluded.

Measured with immunoSEQ multiplex PCR; TCRdb has only the in-frame clones, and not every one. The table records about 94,000 clones, roughly 87% of them present only once. Autologous stem cell transplantation was followed by relapse in every patient, and brentuximab vedotin exposure varied. The CDR3 totals 13 residues. The germline CDR1 and CDR2 sequences are MNHNS and SASEGT. This chain links TRBV6-1 with TRBJ2-7; 9 positions agree with TRBD2. The TCR comes from a human donor with classical Hodgkin lymphoma. The sample was peripheral blood mononuclear cells (PBMCs), taken before the second cycle of nivolumab. This chain's CDR3 is CSTAGGVSYEQYF. CDR3 nucleotide sequence: TGTTCTACAGCGGGGGGCGTTTCCTACGAGCAGTACTTC.